This T cell receptor beta chain was captured by sequencing in a study of CD8+CD57+ T cells in acquired aplastic anemia. Study details: When averaged, DNA from sorted CD4+ and CD8+ cells came to around 3 ug. Healthy-donor CD4+ cells averaged about 10 million reads. General study findings and limits: In CD8+ cells, Simpson's diversity showed no significant difference between patients and controls. Overlapping CD8+ CDR3 repertoires of patients and controls contained roughly 27 shared sequences.

This CDR3 has 16 amino acids. V gave up 4 bases and J gave up 3 bases; unmatched junction bases: 8. Germline CDR1 is MDHEN and CDR2 is SYDVKM. Investigators profiled TCR beta VDJ and CDR3 from genomic DNA template. TCRdb re-analysed the reads in MiXCR, keeping a single row per CDR3 protein. The data contain approximately 160,000 distinct CDR3 sequences, 35% to 55% of them singletons. This clonotype was seen a handful of times. Its antigen is undetermined. The source of this sequence is a human donor in good health. The chain links TRBV28 to TRBJ2-7, with TRBD2 matching over 11 bases. Sequenced sample: sorted CD4+, CD8+, or CD8+CD57+ T cells (not recorded which) from PBMCs. The CDR3 is CASSSSGLAVLYEQYF. The CDR3 coding sequence is TGTGCCAGCAGTTCGTCGGGACTAGCGGTACTCTACGAGCAGTACTTC.